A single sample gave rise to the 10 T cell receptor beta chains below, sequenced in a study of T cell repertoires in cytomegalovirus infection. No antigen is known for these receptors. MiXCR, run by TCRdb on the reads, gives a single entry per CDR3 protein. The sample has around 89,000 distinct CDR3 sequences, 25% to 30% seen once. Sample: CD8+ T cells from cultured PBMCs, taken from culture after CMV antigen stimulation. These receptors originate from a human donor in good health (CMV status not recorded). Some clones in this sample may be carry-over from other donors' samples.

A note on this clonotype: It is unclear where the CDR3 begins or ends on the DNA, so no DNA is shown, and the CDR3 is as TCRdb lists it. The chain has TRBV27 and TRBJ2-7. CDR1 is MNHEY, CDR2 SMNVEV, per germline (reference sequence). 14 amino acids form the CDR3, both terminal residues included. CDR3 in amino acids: CASSSSDSSYEQYF.

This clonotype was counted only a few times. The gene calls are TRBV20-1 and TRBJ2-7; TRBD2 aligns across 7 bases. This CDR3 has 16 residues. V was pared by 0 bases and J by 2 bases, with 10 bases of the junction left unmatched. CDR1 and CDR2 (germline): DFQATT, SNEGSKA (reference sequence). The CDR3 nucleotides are TGCAGTGCTAGAGATCTGGCAGCGGGGCCTCCCTACGAGCAGTACTTC. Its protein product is CSARDLAAGPPYEQYF.

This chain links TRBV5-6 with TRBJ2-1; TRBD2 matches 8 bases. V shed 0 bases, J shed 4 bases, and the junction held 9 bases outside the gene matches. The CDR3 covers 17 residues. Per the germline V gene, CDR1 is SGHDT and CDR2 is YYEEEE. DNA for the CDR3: TGTGCCAGCAGCTTGGAAAGGAGGCGGGGGGTATACAATGAGCAGTTCTTC. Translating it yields CASSLERRRGVYNEQFF.

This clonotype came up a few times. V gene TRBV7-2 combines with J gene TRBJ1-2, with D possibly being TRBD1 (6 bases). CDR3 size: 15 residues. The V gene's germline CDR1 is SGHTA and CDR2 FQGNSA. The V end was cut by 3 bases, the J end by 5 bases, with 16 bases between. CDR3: CASSFGMTGVYGYTF. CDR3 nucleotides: TGTGCCAGCAGCTTCGGCATGACAGGAGTTTATGGCTACACCTTC.

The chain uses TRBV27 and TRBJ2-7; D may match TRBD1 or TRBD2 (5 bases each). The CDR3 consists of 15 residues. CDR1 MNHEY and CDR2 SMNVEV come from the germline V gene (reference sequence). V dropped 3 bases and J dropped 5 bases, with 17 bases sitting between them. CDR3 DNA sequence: TGTGCCAGCAGTTTCCAGGGAGACCATGACGACGAGCAGTACTTC. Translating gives CASSFQGDHDDEQYF.

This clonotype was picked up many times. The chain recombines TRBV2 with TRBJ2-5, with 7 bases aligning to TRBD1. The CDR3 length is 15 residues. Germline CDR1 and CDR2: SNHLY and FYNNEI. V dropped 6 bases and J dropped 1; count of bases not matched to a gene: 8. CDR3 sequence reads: CASRELGQFQETQYF. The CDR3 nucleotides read TGTGCCAGCAGGGAACTGGGACAGTTCCAAGAGACCCAGTACTTC.

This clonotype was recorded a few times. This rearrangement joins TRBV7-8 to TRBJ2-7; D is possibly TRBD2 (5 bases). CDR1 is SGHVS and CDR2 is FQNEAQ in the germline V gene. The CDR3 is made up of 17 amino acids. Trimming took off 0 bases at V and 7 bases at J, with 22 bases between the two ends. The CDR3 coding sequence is TGTGCCAGCAGCTTAGCCGGGGAAGGGCCGCTTTCCGAGGAGCAGTACTTC. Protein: CASSLAGEGPLSEEQYF.

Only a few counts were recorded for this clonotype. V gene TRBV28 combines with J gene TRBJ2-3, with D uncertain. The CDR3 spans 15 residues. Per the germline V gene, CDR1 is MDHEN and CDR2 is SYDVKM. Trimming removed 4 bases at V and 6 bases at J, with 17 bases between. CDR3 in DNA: TGTGCCAGCAGTTCAAGAAGGGCGGCTCTGGATACGCAGTATTTT. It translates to CASSSRRAALDTQYF.

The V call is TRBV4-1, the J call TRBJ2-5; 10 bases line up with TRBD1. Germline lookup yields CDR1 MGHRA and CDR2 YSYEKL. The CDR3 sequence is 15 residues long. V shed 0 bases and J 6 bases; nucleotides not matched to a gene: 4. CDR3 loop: CASSQDPGQGQTQYF. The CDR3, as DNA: TGCGCCAGCAGCCAAGACCCGGGACAGGGGCAGACCCAGTACTTC.

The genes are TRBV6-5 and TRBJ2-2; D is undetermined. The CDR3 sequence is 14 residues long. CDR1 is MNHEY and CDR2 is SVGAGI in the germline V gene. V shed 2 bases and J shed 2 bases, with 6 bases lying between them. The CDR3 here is CASSYLLNTGELFF. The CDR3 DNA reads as TGTGCCAGCAGTTACCTGTTAAACACCGGGGAGCTGTTTTTT.